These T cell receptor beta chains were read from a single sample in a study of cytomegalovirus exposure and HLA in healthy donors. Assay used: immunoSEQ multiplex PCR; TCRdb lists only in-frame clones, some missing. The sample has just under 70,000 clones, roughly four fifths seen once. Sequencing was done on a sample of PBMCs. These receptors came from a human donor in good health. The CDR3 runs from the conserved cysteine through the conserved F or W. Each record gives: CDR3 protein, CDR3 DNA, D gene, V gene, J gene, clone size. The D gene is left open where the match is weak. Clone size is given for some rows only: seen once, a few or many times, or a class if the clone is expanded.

cdr3_aa: CASSVQGQNTEAFF; cdr3_nt: TGCGCCAGCAGCGTCCAGGGCCAGAACACTGAAGCTTTCTTT; d_call: NA; v_call: TRBV5-1; j_call: TRBJ1-1; clone_size: NA
cdr3_aa: CASGRDRVPGALHF; cdr3_nt: TGTGCCAGCGGCCGGGACAGGGTACCCGGGGCCCTCCACTTT; d_call: TRBD1; v_call: TRBV7-2; j_call: TRBJ1-6; clone_size: NA
cdr3_aa: CASSWTGRITEAFF; cdr3_nt: TGTGCCAGCAGCTGGACAGGGAGGATTACTGAAGCTTTCTTT; d_call: TRBD1; v_call: TRBV5-6; j_call: TRBJ1-1; clone_size: NA
cdr3_aa: CASGTSGGGTDTQYF; cdr3_nt: TGTGCGTCCGGGACTAGCGGGGGGGGCACAGATACGCAGTATTTT; d_call: TRBD2; v_call: TRBV30; j_call: TRBJ2-3; clone_size: NA
cdr3_aa: CASSVYRGSTLTNTGELFF; cdr3_nt: TGTGCCAGCAGCGTATACAGGGGATCCACCTTAACGAACACCGGGGAGCTGTTTTTT; d_call: TRBD1; v_call: TRBV11-2; j_call: TRBJ2-2; clone_size: NA
cdr3_aa: CASSFFQDTGELFF; cdr3_nt: TGTGCCAGCAGCTTTTTTCAGGACACCGGGGAGCTGTTTTTT; d_call: NA; v_call: TRBV7-2; j_call: TRBJ2-2; clone_size: NA
cdr3_aa: CASSQDPGGPSYNEQFF; cdr3_nt: TGTGCCAGCAGCCAAGATCCCGGGGGGCCCTCCTACAATGAGCAGTTCTTC; d_call: NA; v_call: TRBV4-2; j_call: TRBJ2-1; clone_size: NA
cdr3_aa: CSSSLELQGQGAYEQYF; cdr3_nt: TGTTCCAGCAGCTTGGAACTTCAGGGACAGGGCGCCTACGAGCAGTACTTC; d_call: TRBD1; v_call: TRBV7-9; j_call: TRBJ2-7; clone_size: NA
cdr3_aa: CASSESGGQGRTSF; cdr3_nt: TGCGCCAGCAGTGAGTCGGGGGGACAGGGACGAACTTCCTTT; d_call: TRBD1; v_call: TRBV10-1; j_call: TRBJ1-1; clone_size: once
cdr3_aa: CASSQGGTGGTEAFF; cdr3_nt: TGCGCCAGCAGCCAGGGAGGGACAGGGGGCACTGAAGCTTTCTTT; d_call: TRBD1; v_call: TRBV4-1; j_call: TRBJ1-1; clone_size: few
cdr3_aa: CASSLGPTTSGFNNEQFF; cdr3_nt: TGTGCCAGCAGCTTGGGCCCAACCACTAGCGGGTTCAACAATGAGCAGTTCTTC; d_call: TRBD2; v_call: TRBV5-4; j_call: TRBJ2-1; clone_size: NA
cdr3_aa: CASSTSGILNEQYF; cdr3_nt: TGCGCCAGCAGCACAAGCGGGATCCTCAACGAGCAGTACTTC; d_call: TRBD2; v_call: TRBV5-1; j_call: TRBJ2-7; clone_size: NA
cdr3_aa: CASSDRGGRADTQYF; cdr3_nt: TGTGCCAGCAGCGACAGGGGGGGGAGGGCAGATACGCAGTATTTT; d_call: TRBD1; v_call: TRBV6-5; j_call: TRBJ2-3; clone_size: NA
cdr3_aa: CASSITSSGYTF; cdr3_nt: TGTGCCAGCAGCATCACTTCGAGCGGCTACACCTTC; d_call: NA; v_call: TRBV5-4; j_call: TRBJ1-2; clone_size: NA
cdr3_aa: CASGEVRGTEAFF; cdr3_nt: TGTGCCAGCGGCGAGGTTAGAGGCACTGAAGCTTTCTTT; d_call: NA; v_call: TRBV6-5; j_call: TRBJ1-1; clone_size: NA
cdr3_aa: CASSLGQVTYEQYF; cdr3_nt: TGTGCCAGCAGTTTGGGCCAAGTAACCTACGAGCAGTACTTC; d_call: NA; v_call: TRBV28; j_call: TRBJ2-7; clone_size: NA
cdr3_aa: CASSPEAFDTEAFF; cdr3_nt: TGTGCCAGCAGCCCGGAGGCGTTTGACACTGAAGCTTTCTTT; d_call: NA; v_call: TRBV25-1; j_call: TRBJ1-1; clone_size: NA
cdr3_aa: CASSEETGYEQYF; cdr3_nt: TGTGCCAGCAGTGAAGAGACAGGTTACGAGCAGTACTTC; d_call: NA; v_call: TRBV6-1; j_call: TRBJ2-7; clone_size: NA
cdr3_aa: CSSSPQYTEAFF; cdr3_nt: TGTTCCAGCAGCCCGCAGTACACTGAAGCTTTCTTT; d_call: NA; v_call: TRBV7-9; j_call: TRBJ1-1; clone_size: NA
cdr3_aa: CASSQSGTGYNYGYTF; cdr3_nt: TGTGCCAGCAGCCAATCAGGGACAGGGTACAACTATGGCTACACCTTC; d_call: TRBD1; v_call: TRBV16; j_call: TRBJ1-2; clone_size: NA
cdr3_aa: CASSLGQEGGQPQHF; cdr3_nt: TGTGCCAGCAGTTTGGGCCAGGAGGGAGGTCAGCCCCAGCATTTT; d_call: NA; v_call: TRBV28; j_call: TRBJ1-5; clone_size: NA
cdr3_aa: CASSQDGASGGPDTQYF; cdr3_nt: TGCGCCAGCAGCCAAGATGGGGCTAGCGGGGGACCCGATACGCAGTATTTT; d_call: TRBD2; v_call: TRBV4-1; j_call: TRBJ2-3; clone_size: NA
cdr3_aa: CASSLRTSGRNEQFF; cdr3_nt: TGTGCCAGCAGCTTAAGGACTAGCGGGAGGAATGAGCAGTTCTTC; d_call: TRBD2; v_call: TRBV5-4; j_call: TRBJ2-1; clone_size: NA
cdr3_aa: CASSLMDSYNSPLHF; cdr3_nt: TGTGCCAGCAGCTTAATGGACAGCTATAATTCACCCCTCCACTTT; d_call: NA; v_call: TRBV7-2; j_call: TRBJ1-6; clone_size: few